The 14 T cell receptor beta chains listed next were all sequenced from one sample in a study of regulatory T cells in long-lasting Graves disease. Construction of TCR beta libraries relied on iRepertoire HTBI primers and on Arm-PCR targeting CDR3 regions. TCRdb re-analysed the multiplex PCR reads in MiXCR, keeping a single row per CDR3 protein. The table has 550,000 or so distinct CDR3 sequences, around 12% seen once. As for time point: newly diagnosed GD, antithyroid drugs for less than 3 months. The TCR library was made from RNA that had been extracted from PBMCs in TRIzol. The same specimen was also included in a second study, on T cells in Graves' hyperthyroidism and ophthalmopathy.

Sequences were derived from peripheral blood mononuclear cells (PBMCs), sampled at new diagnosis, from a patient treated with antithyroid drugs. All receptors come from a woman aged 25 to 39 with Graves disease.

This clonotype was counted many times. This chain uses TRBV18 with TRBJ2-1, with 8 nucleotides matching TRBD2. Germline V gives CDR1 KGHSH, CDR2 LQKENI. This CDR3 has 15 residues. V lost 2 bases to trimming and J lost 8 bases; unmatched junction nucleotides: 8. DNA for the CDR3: TGTGCCAGCTCACCATTATCGGGAGGGCCCGATGAGCAGTTCTTC. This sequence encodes CASSPLSGGPDEQFF.

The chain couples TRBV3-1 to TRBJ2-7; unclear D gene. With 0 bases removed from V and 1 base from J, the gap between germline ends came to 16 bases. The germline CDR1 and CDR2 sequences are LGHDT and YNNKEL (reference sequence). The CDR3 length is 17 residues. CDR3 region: CASSQDIRASLSYEQYF. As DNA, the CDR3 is TGTGCCAGCAGCCAAGATATAAGAGCGTCACTTTCCTACGAGCAGTACTTC.

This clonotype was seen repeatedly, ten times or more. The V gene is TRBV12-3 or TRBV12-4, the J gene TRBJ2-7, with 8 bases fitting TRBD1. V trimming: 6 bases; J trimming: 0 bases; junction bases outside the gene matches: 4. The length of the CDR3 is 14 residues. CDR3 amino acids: CASSDRGFSYEQYF. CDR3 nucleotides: TGTGCCAGCAGCGACAGGGGATTCTCCTACGAGCAGTACTTC.

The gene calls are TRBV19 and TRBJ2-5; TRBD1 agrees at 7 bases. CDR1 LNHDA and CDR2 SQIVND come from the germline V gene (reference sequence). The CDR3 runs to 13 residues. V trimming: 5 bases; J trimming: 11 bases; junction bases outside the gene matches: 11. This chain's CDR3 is CASSDGTVLIQYF. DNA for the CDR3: TGTGCCAGTAGTGACGGGACAGTTCTAATTCAGTACTTC.

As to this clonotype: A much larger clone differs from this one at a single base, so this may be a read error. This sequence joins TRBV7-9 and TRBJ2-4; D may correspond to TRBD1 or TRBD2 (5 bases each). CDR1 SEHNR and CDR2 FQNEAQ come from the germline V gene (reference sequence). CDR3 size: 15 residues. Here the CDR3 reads CDSSPLGTAKNIQYF. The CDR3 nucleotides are TGTGACAGCAGCCCGTTGGGGACAGCCAAAAACATTCAGTACTTC.

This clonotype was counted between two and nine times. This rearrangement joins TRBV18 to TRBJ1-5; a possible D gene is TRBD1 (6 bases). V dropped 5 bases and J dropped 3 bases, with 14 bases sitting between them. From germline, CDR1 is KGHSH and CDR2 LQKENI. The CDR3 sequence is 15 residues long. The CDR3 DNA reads TGTGCCAGCTCATCGACTTGGGGGCCCAATCAGCCCCAGCATTTT. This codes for CASSSTWGPNQPQHF. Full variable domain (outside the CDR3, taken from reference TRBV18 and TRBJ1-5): NAGVMQNPRHLVRRRGQEARLRCSPMKGHSHVYWYRQLPEEGLKFMVYLQKENIIDESGMPKERFSAEFPKEGPSILRIQQVVRGDSAAYFCASSSTWGPNQPQHFGDGTRLSIL.

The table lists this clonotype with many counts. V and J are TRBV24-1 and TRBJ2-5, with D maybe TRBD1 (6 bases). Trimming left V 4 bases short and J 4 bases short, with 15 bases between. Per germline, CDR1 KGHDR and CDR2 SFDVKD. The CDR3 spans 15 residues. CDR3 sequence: CATSDSGQSGETQYF. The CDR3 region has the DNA TGTGCCACCAGTGACTCAGGACAGTCGGGAGAGACCCAGTACTTC.

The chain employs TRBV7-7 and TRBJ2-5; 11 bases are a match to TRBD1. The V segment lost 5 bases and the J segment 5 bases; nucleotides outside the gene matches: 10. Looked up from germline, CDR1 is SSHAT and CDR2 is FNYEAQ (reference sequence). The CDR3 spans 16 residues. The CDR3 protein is CASSRTDRGRWETQYF. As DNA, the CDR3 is TGTGCCAGCAGCCGAACGGACAGGGGGCGCTGGGAGACCCAGTACTTC.

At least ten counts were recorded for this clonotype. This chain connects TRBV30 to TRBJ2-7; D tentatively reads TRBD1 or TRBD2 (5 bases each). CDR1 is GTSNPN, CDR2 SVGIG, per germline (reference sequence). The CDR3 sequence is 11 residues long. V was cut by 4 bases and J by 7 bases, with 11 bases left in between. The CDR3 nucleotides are TGTGCCTGGACCACAGGCGGGGAGCAGTACTTC. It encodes CAWTTGGEQYF.

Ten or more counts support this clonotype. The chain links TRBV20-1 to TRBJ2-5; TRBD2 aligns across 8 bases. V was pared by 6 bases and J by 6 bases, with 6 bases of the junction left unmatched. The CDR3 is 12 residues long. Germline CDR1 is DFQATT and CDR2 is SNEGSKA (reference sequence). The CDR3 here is CSAAGLGKTQYF. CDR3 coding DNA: TGCAGTGCCGCGGGACTAGGAAAGACCCAGTACTTC.

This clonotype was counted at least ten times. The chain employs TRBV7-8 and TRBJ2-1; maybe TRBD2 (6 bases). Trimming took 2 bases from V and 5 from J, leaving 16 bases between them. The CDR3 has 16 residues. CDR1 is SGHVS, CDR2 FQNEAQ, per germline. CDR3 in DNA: TGTGCCAGCAGCTTAAAGAGGGCGCCGGGGGACAATGAGCAGTTCTTC. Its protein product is CASSLKRAPGDNEQFF.

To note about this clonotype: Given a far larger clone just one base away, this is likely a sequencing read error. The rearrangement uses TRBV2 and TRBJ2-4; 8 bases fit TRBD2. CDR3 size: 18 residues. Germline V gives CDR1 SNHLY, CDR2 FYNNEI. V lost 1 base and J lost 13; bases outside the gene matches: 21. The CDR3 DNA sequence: TGTGCCAGCAGTGAAGTCCGACTAGCGTCCAAAACGGCCTATGAGCAGTACTTC. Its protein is CASSEVRLASKTAYEQYF.

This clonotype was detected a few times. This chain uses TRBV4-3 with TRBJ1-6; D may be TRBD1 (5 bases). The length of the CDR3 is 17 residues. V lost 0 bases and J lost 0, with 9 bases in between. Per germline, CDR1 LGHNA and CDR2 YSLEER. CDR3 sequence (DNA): TGCGCCAGCAGCCAAGATGAGGGGTACTCCTATAATTCACCCCTCCACTTT. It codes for CASSQDEGYSYNSPLHF.

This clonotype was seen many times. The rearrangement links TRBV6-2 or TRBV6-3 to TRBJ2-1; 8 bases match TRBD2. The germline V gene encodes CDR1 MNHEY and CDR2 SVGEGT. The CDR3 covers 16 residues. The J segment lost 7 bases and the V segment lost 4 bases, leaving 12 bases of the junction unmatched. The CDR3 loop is CASSSTVAGYRNEQFF. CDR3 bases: TGTGCCAGCAGTTCCACTGTAGCGGGATATCGGAATGAGCAGTTCTTC.